Given below is one T cell receptor (beta chain) in context. Its target is not known. TCRdb re-derived calls from the RT-PCR reads in MiXCR, one entry per CDR3 protein. The sample includes about 780,000 distinct CDR3 sequences, roughly 20% seen only once; the top ten take roughly a tenth. The sample is drawn from a study of response to subunit inactivated influenza vaccine. Findings and limits, study-wide: New T cells are recruited in small numbers by each seasonal influenza vaccination, according to the authors' suggestion.

Trimming left V 3 bases short and J 4 bases short, with 13 bases between. The germline gives CDR1 KGHSH, CDR2 LQKENI. The CDR3 length is 15 residues. This material consisted of PBMCs from blood, taken less than 6 days after vaccination. This clonotype originated in a man in his forties or fifties who received an inactivated influenza vaccine. The V and J genes are TRBV18 and TRBJ2-1, with D perhaps being TRBD1 or TRBD2 (5 bases each). CDR3: CASSPRAQAYNEQFF. CDR3 nucleotide sequence: TGTGCCAGCTCACCGCGGGCACAGGCTTACAATGAGCAGTTCTTC.